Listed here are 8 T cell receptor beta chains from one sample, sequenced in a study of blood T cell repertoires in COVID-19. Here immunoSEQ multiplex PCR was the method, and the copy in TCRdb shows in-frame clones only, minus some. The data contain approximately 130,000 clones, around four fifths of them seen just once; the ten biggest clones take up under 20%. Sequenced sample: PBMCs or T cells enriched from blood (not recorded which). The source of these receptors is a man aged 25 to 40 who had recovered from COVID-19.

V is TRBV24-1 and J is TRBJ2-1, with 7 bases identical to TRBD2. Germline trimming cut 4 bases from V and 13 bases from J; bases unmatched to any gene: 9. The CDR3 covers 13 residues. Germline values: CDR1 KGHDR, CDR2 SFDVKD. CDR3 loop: CATSDLTSEAQFF. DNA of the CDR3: TGTGCCACCAGTGACCTAACTAGCGAAGCACAGTTCTTC.

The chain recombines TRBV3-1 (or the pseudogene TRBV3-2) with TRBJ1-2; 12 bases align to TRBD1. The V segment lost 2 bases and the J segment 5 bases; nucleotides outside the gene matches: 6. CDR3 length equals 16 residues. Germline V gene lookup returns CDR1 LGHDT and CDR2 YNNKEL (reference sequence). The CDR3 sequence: CASSQSGTGGEYGYTF. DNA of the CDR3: TGTGCCAGCAGCCAAAGTGGGACAGGGGGCGAGTATGGCTACACCTTC.

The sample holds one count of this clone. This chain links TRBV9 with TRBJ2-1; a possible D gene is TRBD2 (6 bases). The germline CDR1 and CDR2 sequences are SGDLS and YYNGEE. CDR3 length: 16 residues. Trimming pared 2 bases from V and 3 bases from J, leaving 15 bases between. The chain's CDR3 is CASSVAQGGGYNEQFF. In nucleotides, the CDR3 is TGTGCCAGCAGCGTTGCCCAGGGAGGCGGCTACAATGAGCAGTTCTTC.

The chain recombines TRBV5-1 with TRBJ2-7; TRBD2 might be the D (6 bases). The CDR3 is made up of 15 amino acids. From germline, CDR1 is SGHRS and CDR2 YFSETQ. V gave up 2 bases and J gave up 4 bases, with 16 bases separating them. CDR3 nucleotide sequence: TGCGCCAGCAGCTTAGTCGGCAGGGAGGAATACGAGCAGTACTTC. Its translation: CASSLVGREEYEQYF.

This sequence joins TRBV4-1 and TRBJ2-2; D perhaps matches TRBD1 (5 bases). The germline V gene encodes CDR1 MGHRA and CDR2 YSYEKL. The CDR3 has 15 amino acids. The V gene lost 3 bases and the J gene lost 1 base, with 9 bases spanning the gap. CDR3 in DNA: TGCGCCAGCAGCCAGGCTCAGGGGAACACCGGGGAGCTGTTTTTT. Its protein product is CASSQAQGNTGELFF.

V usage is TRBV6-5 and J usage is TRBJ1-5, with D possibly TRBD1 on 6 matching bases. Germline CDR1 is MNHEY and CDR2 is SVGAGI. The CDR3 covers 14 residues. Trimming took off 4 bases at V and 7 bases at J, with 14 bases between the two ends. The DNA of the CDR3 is TGTGCCAGCAGTTCGGACAGTTCAAAGCAGCCCCAGCATTTT. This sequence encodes CASSSDSSKQPQHF.

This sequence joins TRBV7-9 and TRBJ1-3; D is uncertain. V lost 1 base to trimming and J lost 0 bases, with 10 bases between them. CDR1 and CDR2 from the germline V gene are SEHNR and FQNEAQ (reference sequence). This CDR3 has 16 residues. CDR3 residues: CASSLVQAYSGNTIYF. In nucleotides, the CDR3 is TGTGCCAGCAGCTTAGTGCAGGCCTACTCTGGAAACACCATATATTTT.

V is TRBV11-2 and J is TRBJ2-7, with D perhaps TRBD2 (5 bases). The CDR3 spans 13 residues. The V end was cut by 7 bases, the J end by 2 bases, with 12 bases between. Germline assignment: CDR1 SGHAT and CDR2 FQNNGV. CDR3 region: CASTPPGTYEQYF. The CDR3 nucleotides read TGTGCCAGCACCCCACCCGGGACCTACGAGCAGTACTTC.